The clone carrying this T cell receptor (beta chain) turned up a few times. The sample comes from a study of blood T cell repertoires in COVID-19. At the level of the study: Sites in the United States, Italy and Spain provided acute and convalescent COVID-19 samples. T cells, B-cell-depleted T cells, or PBMCs supplied cDNA or gDNA.

In the original processing: From reference gene primer amplification, estimates of nucleated cell counts were derived. Data came from immunoSEQ multiplex PCR; TCRdb stores just in-frame clones and leaves some out. The V and J calls and clone size are taken from that table; D and trimming were inferred from the DNA. The sample has 130,000 or so clones, about three quarters seen once. CDR3 length: 15 residues. Germline V gene lookup returns CDR1 GTSNPN and CDR2 SVGIG (reference sequence). V shed 2 bases, J shed 1 base, and the junction held 3 bases outside the gene matches. Specimen: peripheral blood. The source is a man aged 50-60 years with acute or convalescent COVID-19. The gene calls are TRBV30 and TRBJ2-2; 8 bases map to TRBD1. The CDR3 region is CAWSTGTGNTGELFF. The CDR3 nucleotides are TGTGCCTGGAGTACCGGGACAGGGAACACCGGGGAGCTGTTTTTT.